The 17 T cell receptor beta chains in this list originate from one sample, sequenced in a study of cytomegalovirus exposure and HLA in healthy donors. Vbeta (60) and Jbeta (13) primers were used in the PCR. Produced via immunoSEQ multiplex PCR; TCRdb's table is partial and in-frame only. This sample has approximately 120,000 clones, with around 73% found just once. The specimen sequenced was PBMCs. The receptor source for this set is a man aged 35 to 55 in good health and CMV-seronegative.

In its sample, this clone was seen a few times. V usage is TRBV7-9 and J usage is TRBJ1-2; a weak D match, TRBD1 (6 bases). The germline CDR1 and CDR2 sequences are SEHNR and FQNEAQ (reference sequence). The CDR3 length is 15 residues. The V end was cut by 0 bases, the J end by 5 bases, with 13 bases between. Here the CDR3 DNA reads TGTGCCAGCAGCTTAGCGCAAGGGACACCATATGGCTACACCTTC. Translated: CASSLAQGTPYGYTF.

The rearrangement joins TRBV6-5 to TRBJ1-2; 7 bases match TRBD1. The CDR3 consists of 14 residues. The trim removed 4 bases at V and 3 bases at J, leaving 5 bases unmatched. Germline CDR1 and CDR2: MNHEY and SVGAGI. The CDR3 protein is CASSSWDSYYGYTF. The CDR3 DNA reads TGTGCCAGCAGTTCCTGGGACAGCTACTATGGCTACACCTTC.

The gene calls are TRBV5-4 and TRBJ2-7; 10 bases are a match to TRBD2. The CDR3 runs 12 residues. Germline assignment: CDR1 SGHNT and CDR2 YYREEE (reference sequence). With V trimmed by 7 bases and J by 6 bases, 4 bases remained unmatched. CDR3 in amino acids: CASSTSGIEQYF. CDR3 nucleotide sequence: TGTGCCAGCTCAACTAGCGGGATCGAGCAGTACTTC.

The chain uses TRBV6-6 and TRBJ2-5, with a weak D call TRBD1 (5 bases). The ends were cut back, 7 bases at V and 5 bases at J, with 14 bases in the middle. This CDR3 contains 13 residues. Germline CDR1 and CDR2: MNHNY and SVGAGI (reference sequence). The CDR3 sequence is CASKTRDLETQYF. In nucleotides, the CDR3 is TGTGCCAGCAAAACCAGGGATCTCGAGACCCAGTACTTC.

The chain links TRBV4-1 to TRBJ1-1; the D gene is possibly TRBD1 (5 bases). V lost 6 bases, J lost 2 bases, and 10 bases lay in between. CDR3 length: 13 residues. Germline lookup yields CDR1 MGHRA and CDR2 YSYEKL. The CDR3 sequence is CASRLGQNTEAFF. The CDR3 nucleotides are TGCGCCAGCAGACTCGGACAAAACACTGAAGCTTTCTTT.

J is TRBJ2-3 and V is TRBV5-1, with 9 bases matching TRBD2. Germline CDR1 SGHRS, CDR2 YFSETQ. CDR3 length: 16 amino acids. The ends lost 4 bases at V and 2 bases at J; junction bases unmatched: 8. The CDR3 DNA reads TGCGCCAGCAGCGCGGGGGGGCCGAGGGCCACAGATACGCAGTATTTT. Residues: CASSAGGPRATDTQYF.

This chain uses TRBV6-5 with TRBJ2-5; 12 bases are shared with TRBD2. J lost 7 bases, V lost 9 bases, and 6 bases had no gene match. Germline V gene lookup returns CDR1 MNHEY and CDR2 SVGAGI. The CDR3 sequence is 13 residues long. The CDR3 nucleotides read TGTGCCAGTGGGACTAGCGGGTCGGGGACCCAGTACTTC. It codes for CASGTSGSGTQYF.

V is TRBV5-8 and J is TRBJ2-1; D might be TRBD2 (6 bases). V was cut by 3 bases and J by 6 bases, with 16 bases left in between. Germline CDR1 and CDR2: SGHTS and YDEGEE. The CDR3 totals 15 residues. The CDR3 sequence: CASSSGTYIFNEQFF. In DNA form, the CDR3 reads TGTGCCAGCAGCTCCGGGACTTACATATTCAATGAGCAGTTCTTC.

The CDR3 DNA sequence: TGTGCCACCAGCAGAGCCACAGGGACAGGCTCCTACAATGAGCAGTTCTTC. Its protein is CATSRATGTGSYNEQFF. The chain is built from TRBV15 and TRBJ2-1, with 8 bases fitting TRBD1. Germline V gene sequence: CDR1 LNHNV, CDR2 YYDKDF (reference sequence). V shed 1 base and J 0 bases; nucleotides not matched to a gene: 5. CDR3 size: 17 residues.

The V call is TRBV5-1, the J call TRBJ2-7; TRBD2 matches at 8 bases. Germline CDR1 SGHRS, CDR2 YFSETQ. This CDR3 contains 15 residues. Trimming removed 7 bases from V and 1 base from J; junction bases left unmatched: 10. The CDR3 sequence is CASRGGAGLSYEQYF. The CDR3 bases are TGCGCCAGCCGGGGGGGAGCGGGTTTATCCTACGAGCAGTACTTC.

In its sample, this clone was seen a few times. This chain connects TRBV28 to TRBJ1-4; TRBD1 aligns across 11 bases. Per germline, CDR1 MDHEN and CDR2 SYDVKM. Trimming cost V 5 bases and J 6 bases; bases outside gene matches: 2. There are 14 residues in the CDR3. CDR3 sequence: CASSQDRGHEKLFF. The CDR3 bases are TGTGCCAGCAGTCAGGACAGGGGGCATGAAAAACTGTTTTTT.

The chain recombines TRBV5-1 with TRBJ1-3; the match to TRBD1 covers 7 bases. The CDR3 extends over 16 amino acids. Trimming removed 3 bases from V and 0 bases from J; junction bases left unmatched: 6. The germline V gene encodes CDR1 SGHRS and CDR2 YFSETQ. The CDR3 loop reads CASSYTGTDSGNTIYF. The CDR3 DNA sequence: TGCGCCAGCAGCTATACTGGGACAGACTCTGGAAACACCATATATTTT.

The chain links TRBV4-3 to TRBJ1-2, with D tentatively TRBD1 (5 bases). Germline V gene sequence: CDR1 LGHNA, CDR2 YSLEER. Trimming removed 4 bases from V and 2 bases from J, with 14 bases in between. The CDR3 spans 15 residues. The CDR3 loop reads CASSPTKGRNYGYTF. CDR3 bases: TGCGCCAGCAGCCCGACGAAGGGGAGGAACTATGGCTACACCTTC.

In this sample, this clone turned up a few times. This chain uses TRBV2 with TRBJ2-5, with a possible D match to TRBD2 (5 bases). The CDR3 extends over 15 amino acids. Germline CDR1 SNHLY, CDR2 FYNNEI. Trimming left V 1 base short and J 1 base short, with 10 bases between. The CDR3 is CASSEGGLPQETQYF. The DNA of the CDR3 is TGTGCCAGCAGTGAAGGCGGGCTACCCCAAGAGACCCAGTACTTC.

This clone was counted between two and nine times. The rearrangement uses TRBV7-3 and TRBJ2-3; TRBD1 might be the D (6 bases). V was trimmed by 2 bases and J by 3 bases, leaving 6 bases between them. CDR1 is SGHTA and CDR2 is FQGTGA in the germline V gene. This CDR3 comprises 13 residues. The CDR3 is CASSLQGTDTQYF. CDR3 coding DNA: TGTGCCAGCAGCTTACAGGGGACAGATACGCAGTATTTT.

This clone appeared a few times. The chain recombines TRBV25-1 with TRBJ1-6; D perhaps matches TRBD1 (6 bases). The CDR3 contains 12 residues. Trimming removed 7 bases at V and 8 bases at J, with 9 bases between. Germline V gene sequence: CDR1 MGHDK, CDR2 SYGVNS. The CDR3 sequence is CASNRADSPLHF. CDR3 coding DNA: TGTGCCAGCAACAGGGCCGATTCACCCCTCCACTTT.

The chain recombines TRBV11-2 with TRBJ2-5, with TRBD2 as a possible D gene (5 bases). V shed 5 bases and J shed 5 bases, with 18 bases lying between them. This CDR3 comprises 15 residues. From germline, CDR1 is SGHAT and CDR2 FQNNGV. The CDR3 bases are TGTGCCAGCAGCAAGAGGGTCTTGTCATACGAGACCCAGTACTTC. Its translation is CASSKRVLSYETQYF. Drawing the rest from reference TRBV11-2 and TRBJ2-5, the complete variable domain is EAGVAQSPRYKIIEKRQSVAFWCNPISGHATLYWYQQILGQGPKLLIQFQNNGVVDDSQLPKDRFSAERLKGVDSTLKIQPAKLEDSAVYLCASSKRVLSYETQYFGPGTRLLVL.